Presented here are 24 T cell receptor beta chains from one specimen sequenced in a study of blood T cells in healthy people across ages. Primed by a sample-barcoded 5' primer and a J-beta primer mix, a second PCR proceeded for about 6 to 12 cycles. TCRdb re-called the 5' RACE reads through MiXCR, storing one row per CDR3 protein. The sample consists of some 690,000 distinct CDR3 sequences, about 20% of them appearing once. Sequencing used blood. These receptors originate from a man between 65 and 85 years old in good health.

This chain joins TRBV4-1 and TRBJ1-2; no firm D call. V was shortened by 0 bases and J by 5 bases, with 10 bases between the two germline ends. Germline V CDR1 and CDR2: MGHRA, YSYEKL. The CDR3 is made up of 14 amino acids. In DNA form, the CDR3 reads TGCGCCAGCAGCCAAGACACGAGGGATTATGGCTACACCTTC. Its translation: CASSQDTRDYGYTF.

The chain has TRBV12-3 or TRBV12-4 and TRBJ2-1, with unresolved D. The V end lost 8 bases, the J end lost 0 bases, and 14 bases lay between the germline ends. The CDR3 sequence is 15 residues long. The CDR3: CASGMTLNSYNEQFF. The DNA of the CDR3 is TGTGCCAGCGGGATGACTCTAAACTCCTACAATGAGCAGTTCTTC.

The chain recombines TRBV10-2 with TRBJ2-7; D may correspond to TRBD1 or TRBD2 (6 bases each). The CDR3 length is 19 residues. Germline loops: CDR1 WSHSY, CDR2 SAAADI. V was pared by 8 bases and J by 0 bases, with 29 bases between. In DNA form, the CDR3 reads TGCGCCAGCCAACCTCTGCAGAGAGTCGCCGGGGGCTTCTCCTACGAGCAGTACTTC. Encoded protein: CASQPLQRVAGGFSYEQYF.

This chain connects TRBV12-3 or TRBV12-4 to TRBJ1-4; 7 bases are a match to TRBD1. The ends lost 6 bases at V and 2 bases at J; junction bases unmatched: 3. The CDR3 length is 14 residues. CDR3: CASRKQGTNEKLFF. The CDR3 nucleotides read TGTGCCAGCAGGAAACAGGGGACTAATGAAAAACTGTTTTTT.

The chain uses TRBV6-2 or TRBV6-3 and TRBJ2-5; 9 bases fit TRBD2. The J call may not be correct, given that the DNA end is closer to TRBJ2-7. Germline-derived CDR1 and CDR2 are MNHEY and SVGEGT. CDR3 length: 14 amino acids. CDR3 amino acids: CASRLAGTPYEQYV. CDR3 nucleotide sequence: TGTGCCAGCAGGCTAGCGGGAACCCCCTACGAGCAGTACGTC.

This chain uses TRBV7-9 with TRBJ2-3, with 10 bases fitting TRBD1. In germline, CDR1 is SEHNR, CDR2 FQNEAQ (reference sequence). The CDR3 extends over 14 amino acids. The V gene end was trimmed by 6 bases and the J gene end by 5 bases; junction bases not matched to a gene: 5. For the CDR3, the DNA is TGTGCCAGCAGTCGACAGGGGGCGGGAGATACGCAGTATTTT. This encodes CASSRQGAGDTQYF.

V usage is TRBV19 and J usage is TRBJ1-2; D is ambiguous. V lost 3 bases and J lost 7, with 9 bases in between. This CDR3 has 12 residues. Germline V CDR1 and CDR2: LNHDA, SQIVND (reference sequence). CDR3 in amino acids: CASSMKSAGYTF. CDR3 in DNA: TGTGCCAGTAGTATGAAGAGTGCTGGCTACACCTTC.

The chain joins TRBV19 to TRBJ2-7, with 7 positions matching TRBD1. The J call is doubtful: the DNA matches TRBJ2-5 better. The germline CDR1 and CDR2 sequences are LNHDA and SQIVND (reference sequence). The CDR3 extends over 15 amino acids. DNA for the CDR3: TGTGCCAGTAGTGGCCGGGACAGACCCCAAGAGACCCAGTACTTC. Translated: CASSGRDRPQETQYF.

The chain combines TRBV7-7 with TRBJ2-5; D might be TRBD1 or TRBD2, each matching 7 bases. Looked up from germline, CDR1 is SSHAT and CDR2 is FNYEAQ (reference sequence). The CDR3 is 15 residues long. V was trimmed by 5 bases and J by 5 bases, leaving 18 bases between them. As DNA, the CDR3 is TGTGCCAGCAGCAGCGGGACAGCCCCGTGGGAGACCCAGTACTTC. It translates to CASSSGTAPWETQYF.

This clonotype came up a few times. The chain recombines TRBV4-1 with TRBJ2-7; possibly TRBD1 for D (6 bases). V was clipped by 0 bases and J by 2 bases, with 14 bases between them. The germline CDR1 and CDR2 sequences are MGHRA and YSYEKL. CDR3 length: 16 amino acids. The CDR3 here is CASSQERGGPPYEQYF. In nucleotides, the CDR3 is TGCGCCAGCAGCCAAGAAAGAGGGGGTCCCCCCTACGAGCAGTACTTC.

The V gene is TRBV24-1, the J gene TRBJ2-1; 7 bases agree with TRBD2. Germline V gene data show CDR1 as KGHDR and CDR2 as SFDVKD. With 5 bases clipped from V and 0 bases from J, the junction kept 6 bases outside the gene matches. The CDR3 runs 16 residues. The CDR3 DNA sequence: TGTGCCACCAGTGTTGCTAGCGGAAGCTCCTACAATGAGCAGTTCTTC. It translates to CATSVASGSSYNEQFF.

The genes are TRBV11-2 and TRBJ2-7; 8 bases map to TRBD2. J gave up 3 bases and V 4 bases, and 11 bases lay outside the gene matches. The germline gives CDR1 SGHAT, CDR2 FQNNGV. The CDR3 totals 16 residues. The CDR3 protein is CASSSSGAGGVYEQYF. In nucleotides, the CDR3 is TGTGCCAGCAGCTCCTCCGGCGCGGGGGGTGTCTACGAGCAGTACTTC.

This clonotype has more than one count but fewer than ten. The V gene is TRBV5-1, the J gene TRBJ2-3, with D maybe TRBD1 (6 bases). Germline V gene data show CDR1 as SGHRS and CDR2 as YFSETQ. The V end was cut by 0 bases, the J end by 2 bases, with 16 bases between. The CDR3 has 17 amino acids. The CDR3: CASSLGGNDRSTDTQYF. CDR3 nucleotides: TGCGCCAGCAGCTTGGGGGGGAATGACAGGTCCACAGATACGCAGTATTTT.

This clonotype showed up many times. CDR3 nucleotides: TGTGCCAGCAGTTTACTAGCGGGGGGAAGGTATGAGCAGTTCTTC. It codes for CASSLLAGGRYEQFF. The chain recombines TRBV6-4 with TRBJ2-1; the match to TRBD2 covers 12 bases. Trimming removed 5 bases from V and 8 bases from J; junction bases left unmatched: 7. Germline CDR1 and CDR2: MRHNA and SNTAGT. The CDR3 loop spans 15 amino acids.

This clonotype was seen repeatedly, ten times or more. The chain couples TRBV20-1 to TRBJ2-1; weak D call: TRBD2 (6 bases). The V end was cut by 5 bases, the J end by 7 bases, with 21 bases between. The CDR3 is 15 residues long. CDR1 is DFQATT, CDR2 SNEGSKA, per germline (reference sequence). The CDR3 nucleotides are TGCAGTGCTCCCAAAGCGGGTTCAGTAGCGAATGAGCAGTTCTTC. Protein sequence: CSAPKAGSVANEQFF.

This clonotype was recorded at least ten times. The chain carries TRBV29-1 and TRBJ2-5, with 9 bases fitting TRBD2. Germline V gives CDR1 SQVTM, CDR2 ANQGSEA. The CDR3 loop spans 13 amino acids. Losses at the gene ends were 6 bases for V and 3 bases for J; bases not matched to a gene: 5. The CDR3 reads CSVMTSGEETQYF. The CDR3, as DNA: TGCAGCGTGATGACTAGCGGTGAAGAGACCCAGTACTTC.

The V and J genes are TRBV20-1 and TRBJ1-1; maybe TRBD1 (5 bases). Germline loops: CDR1 DFQATT, CDR2 SNEGSKA (reference sequence). V lost 0 bases, J lost 0 bases, and 14 bases lay in between. CDR3 length equals 16 residues. This chain's CDR3 is CSARDLQGPMNTEAFF. Here the CDR3 DNA reads TGCAGTGCTAGAGATCTTCAGGGCCCTATGAACACTGAAGCTTTCTTT.

A few counts support this clonotype. The chain uses TRBV3-1 and TRBJ2-1; possibly TRBD1 for D (5 bases). TRBJ2-7 matches the DNA end more closely, so the J call is doubtful. The CDR3 runs to 18 residues. CDR1 is LGHDT and CDR2 is YNNKEL in the germline V gene (reference sequence). The CDR3 DNA follows: TGTGCCAGCAGCCAAGCGACTGCTAAACCAGGGCTACGGAACGAGCAGTACTTC. The encoded protein is CASSQATAKPGLRNEQYF.

In its sample, this clonotype was seen a few times. CDR3 in amino acids: CSVAFQGGTEAFF. CDR3 bases: TGCAGCGTTGCCTTCCAGGGTGGAACTGAAGCTTTCTTT. This sequence joins TRBV29-1 and TRBJ1-1; D may be TRBD1 (5 bases). This CDR3 has 13 amino acids. The ends were cut back, 4 bases at V and 5 bases at J, with 14 bases in the middle. Looked up from germline, CDR1 is SQVTM and CDR2 is ANQGSEA.

Concerning this clonotype itself: One junction end disagrees with the germline gene, perhaps due to a read error. J is TRBJ1-1 and V is TRBV7-2, with D uncertain. Germline CDR1 and CDR2: SGHTA and FQGNSA. The CDR3 totals 14 residues. CDR3 residues: CASSLGSRNAEAFF. The CDR3 DNA reads TGTGCCAGCAGCTTAGGATCAAGGAACGCTGAAGCTTTCTTT.

This clonotype was counted only a few times. The chain links TRBV20-1 to TRBJ2-4; possibly TRBD1 for D (5 bases). Trimming pared 7 bases from V and 0 bases from J, leaving 10 bases between. This CDR3 region has 13 residues. The germline V gene has CDR1 DFQATT and CDR2 SNEGSKA (reference sequence). The CDR3 DNA is TGCAGTGTACCAGGGCTAGCCAAAAACATTCAGTACTTC. This sequence encodes CSVPGLAKNIQYF.

This chain joins TRBV20-1 and TRBJ1-6, with D uncertain. Looked up from germline, CDR1 is DFQATT and CDR2 is SNEGSKA (reference sequence). This CDR3 comprises 13 residues. Trimming removed 8 bases at V and 10 bases at J, with 18 bases between. CDR3 in amino acids: CSTYAGWESPLHF. Written as DNA, the CDR3 is TGCAGTACATACGCTGGGTGGGAATCACCCCTCCACTTT.

This chain links TRBV6-2 or TRBV6-3 with TRBJ2-3, with a possible D match to TRBD2 (5 bases). The CDR3 has 16 amino acids. Germline V gene lookup returns CDR1 MNHEY and CDR2 SVGEGT. The ends were cut back, 2 bases at V and 4 bases at J, with 16 bases in the middle. In DNA form, the CDR3 reads TGTGCCAGCAGTTACGGCAGCTTAGTTAGCGCAGATACGCAGTATTTT. Amino acid sequence: CASSYGSLVSADTQYF.

The CDR3 region has the DNA TGTGCCAGCAGCCGAACCCCCGGGGTCGGGGAGACCCAGTACTTC. It yields the protein CASSRTPGVGETQYF. This chain links TRBV7-8 with TRBJ2-7; D might be TRBD2 (5 bases). The J call could be wrong; TRBJ2-5 is a better fit for the DNA end. The length of the CDR3 is 15 residues. Looked up from germline, CDR1 is SGHVS and CDR2 is FQNEAQ.